What follows are 19 T cell receptor beta chains derived from one specimen sequenced in a study of identical twins. TCRdb recomputed calls from the 5' RACE reads with MiXCR, one row per CDR3 protein. The data show around 650,000 distinct CDR3 sequences, 7.1% seen once. The sample was also linked to a second study, of yellow fever vaccine responses in identical twins.

Material: PBMCs. These receptors all come from a woman under 30 in good health.

This clonotype has a handful of counts. The chain uses TRBV12-3 or TRBV12-4 and TRBJ1-2; 9 positions match TRBD1. The ends lost 4 bases at V and 5 bases at J; junction bases unmatched: 8. This CDR3 is built from 15 residues. This chain's CDR3 is CASSSPGTGTYGYTF. In DNA, the CDR3 is TGTGCCAGCAGTTCGCCCGGGACAGGGACGTATGGCTACACCTTC.

The V gene is TRBV7-2, the J gene TRBJ1-6; maybe TRBD1 (6 bases). Germline CDR1 and CDR2: SGHTA and FQGNSA. Trimming removed 3 bases at V and 10 bases at J, with 10 bases between. The CDR3 has 13 amino acids. CDR3 DNA: TGTGCCAGCAGCTTGGACAGTGGGTCACCCCTCCACTTT. This gives the protein CASSLDSGSPLHF.

In this sample, this clonotype turned up a few times. The V gene is TRBV6-1, the J gene TRBJ2-1; tentatively, D is TRBD1 (5 bases). From germline, CDR1 is MNHNS and CDR2 SASEGT. This CDR3 is built from 15 residues. The V end lost 1 base, the J end lost 8 bases, and 15 bases lay between the germline ends. The CDR3 DNA is TGTGCCAGCAGTGAAGGGCAGGGCACGGCCGATGAGCAGTTCTTC. Its translation: CASSEGQGTADEQFF.

This clonotype was counted at least ten times. The chain has TRBV20-1 and TRBJ1-2; 9 nucleotides match TRBD1. J lost 3 bases, V lost 6 bases, and 11 bases had no gene match. CDR3 length: 15 amino acids. Germline V gene sequence: CDR1 DFQATT, CDR2 SNEGSKA (reference sequence). CDR3 loop: CSALGKTGGDYGYTF. CDR3 sequence (DNA): TGCAGTGCCCTAGGGAAGACAGGGGGGGACTATGGCTACACCTTC.

The rearrangement links TRBV12-3 or TRBV12-4 to TRBJ2-2; TRBD2 agrees at 11 bases. CDR3 length: 15 residues. The V segment lost 6 bases and the J segment 7 bases; nucleotides outside the gene matches: 7. CDR3 in amino acids: CASRYSGRALGELFF. The CDR3 DNA sequence: TGTGCCAGCAGATATAGCGGGAGGGCCCTCGGGGAGCTGTTTTTT.

This clonotype showed up many times. The rearrangement links TRBV18 to TRBJ2-3; a weak D match, TRBD1 (5 bases). This CDR3 spans 17 amino acids. Germline assignment: CDR1 KGHSH and CDR2 LQKENI. Trimming removed 3 bases from V and 2 bases from J, with 18 bases in between. CDR3 loop: CASSPLLVDSNTDTQYF. The CDR3 DNA reads TGTGCCAGCTCACCCCTTTTGGTAGACAGTAACACAGATACGCAGTATTTT.

Only a few counts were recorded for this clonotype. The chain employs TRBV20-1 and TRBJ1-1, with TRBD1 as a possible D gene (5 bases). The CDR3 is 14 residues long. Germline assignment: CDR1 DFQATT and CDR2 SNEGSKA (reference sequence). Trimming removed 5 bases at V and 1 base at J, with 14 bases between. CDR3 residues: CSAPDSPTNTEAFF. The DNA for the CDR3 is TGCAGTGCTCCCGACAGCCCAACGAACACTGAAGCTTTCTTT.

This clonotype has more than one count but fewer than ten. This chain joins TRBV28 and TRBJ2-7; 9 positions agree with TRBD1. CDR1 and CDR2 from the germline V gene are MDHEN and SYDVKM. V trimming: 6 bases; J trimming: 4 bases; junction bases outside the gene matches: 10. The CDR3 extends over 15 amino acids. The DNA for the CDR3 is TGTGCCAGCAGCCTCAACAGGGGGCGCTTATACGAGCAGTACTTC. It codes for CASSLNRGRLYEQYF.

V gene TRBV10-2 combines with J gene TRBJ1-2; D gene ambiguous. The V and J ends lost 6 bases and 4 bases respectively, with 15 bases between them. Germline V gene data show CDR1 as WSHSY and CDR2 as SAAADI. This CDR3 is 14 amino acids long. The CDR3 bases are TGCGCCAGCAGCGAGGTACGGACGATCTATGGCTACACCTTC. This translates into CASSEVRTIYGYTF.

This clonotype has ten or more counts. The chain has TRBV12-3 or TRBV12-4 and TRBJ2-3; 8 bases are a match to TRBD2. This CDR3 has 16 residues. Trimming took 4 bases from V and 5 from J; bases not matched to a gene: 11. CDR3 in DNA: TGTGCCAGCAGTTCCCCTTTCGGGGGGGCCCTAGATACGCAGTATTTT. It yields the protein CASSSPFGGALDTQYF.

This clonotype was seen only a few times. The chain links TRBV6-1 to TRBJ2-7; 8 positions match TRBD1. Germline V CDR1 and CDR2: MNHNS, SASEGT. The CDR3 runs to 15 residues. Trimming at V came to 7 bases and at J to 0 bases, leaving 8 bases not matched to a gene. The CDR3 DNA reads TGTGCCAGCACCACGGGACAGGAGAACTCCTACGAGCAGTACGTC. It encodes CASTTGQENSYEQYV.

The sample holds many counts of this clonotype. The V call is TRBV6-8, the J call TRBJ1-5; the D gene is possibly TRBD1 (6 bases). This CDR3 spans 16 amino acids. V was cut by 0 bases and J by 6 bases, with 15 bases left in between. Germline CDR1 reads MNHGY; CDR2 reads SAAAGT. The CDR3 loop reads CASSYSITGAGQPQHF. Here the CDR3 DNA reads TGTGCCAGCAGTTACTCGATTACGGGGGCGGGTCAGCCCCAGCATTTT.

V and J are TRBV10-1 and TRBJ2-3; TRBD2 aligns across 8 bases. The CDR3 contains 16 residues. Germline V gene data show CDR1 as WNHNN and CDR2 as SYGVQD (reference sequence). V shed 3 bases, J shed 2 bases, and the junction held 7 bases outside the gene matches. In DNA, the CDR3 is TGCGCCAGCAGTGAACAAGCGGGGGAGAACACAGATACGCAGTATTTT. This sequence encodes CASSEQAGENTDTQYF.

The chain has TRBV12-3 or TRBV12-4 and TRBJ2-1; the match to TRBD1 covers 7 bases. The trim removed 3 bases at V and 13 bases at J, leaving 3 bases unmatched. The length of the CDR3 is 11 residues. The CDR3 DNA reads TGTGCCAGCAGTTTGGGGGACAGACAGTTCTTC. As protein: CASSLGDRQFF.

This clonotype was counted ten times or more. This chain links TRBV7-4 with TRBJ2-7; D may be TRBD2 (5 bases). This CDR3 contains 17 residues. Per germline, CDR1 SGHVT and CDR2 SQSDAQ. Trimming shortened V by 5 bases and J by 1 base, and 21 bases separated the two germline ends. CDR3 DNA: TGTGCCAGCAGCCACAAGCAAATGGACTTACAGTCCTACGAGCAGTACGTC. This translates into CASSHKQMDLQSYEQYV.

The rearrangement joins TRBV2 to TRBJ2-7; D is uncertain. The germline V gene encodes CDR1 SNHLY and CDR2 FYNNEI. CDR3 length: 12 residues. V shed 5 bases and J shed 2 bases, with 7 bases lying between them. As DNA, the CDR3 is TGTGCCAGCAGTCTTCAGGCCTACGAGCAGTACTTC. Translation gives CASSLQAYEQYF.

In nucleotides, the CDR3 is TGTGCCACCGGGACAGGGAGGGCGGCCACAGATACGCAGTATTTT. Protein: CATGTGRAATDTQYF. The chain has TRBV6-1 and TRBJ2-3, with 9 bases lining up with TRBD1. The germline CDR1 and CDR2 sequences are MNHNS and SASEGT. The J segment lost 2 bases and the V segment lost 10 bases, leaving 10 bases of the junction unmatched. The CDR3 sequence is 15 residues long.

This clonotype has more than one count but fewer than ten. As DNA, the CDR3 is TGTGCCACCAGTGATTTTACTAGCGGGAGAATTTCGTCCTACAATGAGCAGTTCTTC. Translated, it gives CATSDFTSGRISSYNEQFF. The chain links TRBV24-1 to TRBJ2-1; 11 bases align to TRBD2. Trimming removed 1 base from V and 1 base from J; junction bases left unmatched: 8. Germline V lookup: CDR1 KGHDR, CDR2 SFDVKD. The CDR3 sequence is 19 residues long.

This chain uses TRBV9 with TRBJ2-7, with 7 positions matching TRBD1. J gave up 0 bases and V 0 bases, and 3 bases lay outside the gene matches. The CDR3 consists of 15 residues. The germline CDR1 and CDR2 sequences are SGDLS and YYNGEE. CDR3 residues: CASSVATGDSYEQYF. The CDR3 bases are TGTGCCAGCAGCGTAGCTACAGGGGACTCCTACGAGCAGTACTTC.